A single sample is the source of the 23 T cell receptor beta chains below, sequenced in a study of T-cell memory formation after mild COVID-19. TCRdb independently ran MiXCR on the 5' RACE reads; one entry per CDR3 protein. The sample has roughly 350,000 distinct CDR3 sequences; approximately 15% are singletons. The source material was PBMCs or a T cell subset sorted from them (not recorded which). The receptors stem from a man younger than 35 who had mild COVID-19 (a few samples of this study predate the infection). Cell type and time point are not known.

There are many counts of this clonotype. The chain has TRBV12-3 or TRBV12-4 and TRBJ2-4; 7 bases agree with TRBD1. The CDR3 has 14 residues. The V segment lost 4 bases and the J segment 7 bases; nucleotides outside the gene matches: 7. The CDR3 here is CASSYEGAINIQYF. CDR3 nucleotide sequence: TGTGCCAGCAGTTACGAGGGGGCCATCAACATTCAGTACTTC.

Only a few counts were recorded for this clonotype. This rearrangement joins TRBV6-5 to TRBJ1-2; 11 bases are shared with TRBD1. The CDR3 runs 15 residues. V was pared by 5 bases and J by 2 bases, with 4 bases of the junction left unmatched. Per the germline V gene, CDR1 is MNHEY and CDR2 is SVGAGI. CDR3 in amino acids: CASSGTGGRNYGYTF. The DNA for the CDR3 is TGTGCCAGCAGTGGGACAGGGGGTCGAAACTATGGCTACACCTTC.

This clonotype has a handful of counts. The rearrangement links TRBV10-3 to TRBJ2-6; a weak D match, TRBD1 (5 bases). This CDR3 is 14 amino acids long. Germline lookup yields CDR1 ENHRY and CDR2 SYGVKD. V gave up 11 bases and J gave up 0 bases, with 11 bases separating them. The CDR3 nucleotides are TGTGCCGCCGTAGGGGTCTCTGGGGCCAACGTCCTGACTTTC. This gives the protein CAAVGVSGANVLTF.

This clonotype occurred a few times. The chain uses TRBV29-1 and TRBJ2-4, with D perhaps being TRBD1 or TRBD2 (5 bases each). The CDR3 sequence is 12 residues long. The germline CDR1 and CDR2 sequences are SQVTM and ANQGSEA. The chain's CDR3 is CVGAGAKNIQYF. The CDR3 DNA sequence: TGCGTTGGGGCGGGAGCCAAAAACATTCAGTACTTC.

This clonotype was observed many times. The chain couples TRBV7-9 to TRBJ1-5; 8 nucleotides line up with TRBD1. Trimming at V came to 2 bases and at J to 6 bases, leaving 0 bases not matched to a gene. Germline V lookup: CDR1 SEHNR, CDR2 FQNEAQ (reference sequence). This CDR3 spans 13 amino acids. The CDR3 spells CASSLTGGQPQHF. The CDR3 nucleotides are TGTGCCAGCAGCTTAACAGGGGGTCAGCCCCAGCATTTT.

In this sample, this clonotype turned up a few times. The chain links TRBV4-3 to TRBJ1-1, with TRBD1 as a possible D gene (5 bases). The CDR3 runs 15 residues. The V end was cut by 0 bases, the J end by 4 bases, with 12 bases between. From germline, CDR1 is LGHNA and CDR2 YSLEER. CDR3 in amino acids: CASSQDQGRVTEAFF. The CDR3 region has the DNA TGCGCCAGCAGCCAAGATCAGGGAAGAGTCACTGAAGCTTTCTTT.

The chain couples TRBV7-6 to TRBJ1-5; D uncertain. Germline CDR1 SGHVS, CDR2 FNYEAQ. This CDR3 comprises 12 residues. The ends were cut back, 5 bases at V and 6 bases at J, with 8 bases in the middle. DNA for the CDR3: TGTGCCAGCAGCCCCCACGGTCAGCCCCAGCATTTT. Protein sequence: CASSPHGQPQHF.

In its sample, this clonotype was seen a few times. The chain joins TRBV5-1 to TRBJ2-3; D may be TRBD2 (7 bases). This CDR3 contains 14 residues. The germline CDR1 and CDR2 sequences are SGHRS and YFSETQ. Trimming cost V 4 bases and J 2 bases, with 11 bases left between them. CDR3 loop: CASSPGGLTDTQYF. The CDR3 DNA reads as TGCGCCAGCAGCCCGGGGGGCCTCACAGATACGCAGTATTTT.

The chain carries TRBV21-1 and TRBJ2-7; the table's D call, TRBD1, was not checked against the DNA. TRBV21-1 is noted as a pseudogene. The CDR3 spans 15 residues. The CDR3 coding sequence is TGTGCCAGCAGCCGAATCCGGGACACCTCCTACGAGCAGTACTTC. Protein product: CASSRIRDTSYEQYF.

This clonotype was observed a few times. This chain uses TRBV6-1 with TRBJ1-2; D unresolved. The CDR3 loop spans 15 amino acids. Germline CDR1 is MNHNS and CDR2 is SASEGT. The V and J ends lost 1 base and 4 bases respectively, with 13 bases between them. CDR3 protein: CASSEGAGLLYGYTF. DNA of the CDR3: TGTGCCAGCAGTGAAGGAGCAGGACTCCTCTATGGCTACACCTTC.

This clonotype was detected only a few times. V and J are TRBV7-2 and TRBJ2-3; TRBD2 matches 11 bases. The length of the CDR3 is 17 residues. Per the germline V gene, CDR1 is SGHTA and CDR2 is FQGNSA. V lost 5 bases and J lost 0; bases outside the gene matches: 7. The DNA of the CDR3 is TGTGCCAGCAGCATCCCACGACTAGCGGGGAGCACAGATACGCAGTATTTT. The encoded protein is CASSIPRLAGSTDTQYF.

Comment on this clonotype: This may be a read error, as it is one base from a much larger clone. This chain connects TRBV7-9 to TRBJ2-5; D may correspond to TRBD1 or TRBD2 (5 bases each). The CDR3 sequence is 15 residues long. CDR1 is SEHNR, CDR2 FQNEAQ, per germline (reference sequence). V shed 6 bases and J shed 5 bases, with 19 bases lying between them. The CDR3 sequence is CASRPRDLEGETQYF. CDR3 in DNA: TGTGCCAGCAGACCTCGGGACCTAGAGGGGGAGACCCAGTACTTC.

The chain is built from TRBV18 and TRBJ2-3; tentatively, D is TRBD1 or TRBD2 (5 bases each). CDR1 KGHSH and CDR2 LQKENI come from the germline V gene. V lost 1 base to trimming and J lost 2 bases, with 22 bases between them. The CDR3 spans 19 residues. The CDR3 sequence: CASSPQPGDSGTFTDTQYF. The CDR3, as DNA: TGTGCCAGCTCACCACAGCCTGGAGATTCCGGGACGTTCACAGATACGCAGTATTTT.

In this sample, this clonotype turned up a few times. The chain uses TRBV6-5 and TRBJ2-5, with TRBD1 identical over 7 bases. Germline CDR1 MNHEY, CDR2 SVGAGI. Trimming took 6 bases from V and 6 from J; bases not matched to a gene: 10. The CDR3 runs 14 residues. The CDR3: CASRPDRARQTQYF. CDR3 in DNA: TGTGCCAGCAGACCCGACAGGGCGAGACAGACCCAGTACTTC.

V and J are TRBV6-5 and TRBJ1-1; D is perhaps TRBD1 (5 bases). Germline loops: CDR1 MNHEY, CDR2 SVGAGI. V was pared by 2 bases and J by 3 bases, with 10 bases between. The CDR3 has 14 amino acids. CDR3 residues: CASSYQGLDTEAFF. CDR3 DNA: TGTGCCAGCAGTTACCAGGGTCTTGACACTGAAGCTTTCTTT.

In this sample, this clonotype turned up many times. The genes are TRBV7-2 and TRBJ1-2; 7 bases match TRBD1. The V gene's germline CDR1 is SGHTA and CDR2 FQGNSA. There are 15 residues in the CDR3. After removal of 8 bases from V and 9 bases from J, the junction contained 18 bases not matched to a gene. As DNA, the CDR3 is TGTGCCAGCGGGGAGACATGGGAGGGGGCAGGTAGCTACACCTTC. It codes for CASGETWEGAGSYTF.

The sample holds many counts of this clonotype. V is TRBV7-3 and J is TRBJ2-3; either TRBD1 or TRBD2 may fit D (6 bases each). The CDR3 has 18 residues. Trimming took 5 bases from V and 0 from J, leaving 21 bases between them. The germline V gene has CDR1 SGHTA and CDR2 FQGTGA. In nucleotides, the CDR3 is TGTGCCAGCAGCCGCCGGGACACGGGCGGACTAAGCACAGATACGCAGTATTTT. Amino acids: CASSRRDTGGLSTDTQYF.

Here the CDR3 DNA reads TGCAGTGCTAGGAGGGGTCAAGAGACCCAGTACTTC. Protein sequence: CSARRGQETQYF. J is TRBJ2-5 and V is TRBV20-1, with D perhaps TRBD1 or TRBD2 (5 bases each). V gave up 3 bases and J gave up 2 bases, with 7 bases separating them. The length of the CDR3 is 12 residues. Germline CDR1 is DFQATT and CDR2 is SNEGSKA (reference sequence).

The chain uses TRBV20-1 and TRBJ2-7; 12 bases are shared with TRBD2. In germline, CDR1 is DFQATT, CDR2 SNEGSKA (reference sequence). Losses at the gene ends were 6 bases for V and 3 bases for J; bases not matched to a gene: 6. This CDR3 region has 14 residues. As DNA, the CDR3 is TGCAGTGCCTCCCCGACTAGCGGGGGCTACGAGCAGTACTTC. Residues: CSASPTSGGYEQYF.

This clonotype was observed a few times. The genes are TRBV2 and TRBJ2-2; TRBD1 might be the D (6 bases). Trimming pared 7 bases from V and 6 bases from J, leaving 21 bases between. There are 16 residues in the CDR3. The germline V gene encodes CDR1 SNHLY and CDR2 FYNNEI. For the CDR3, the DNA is TGTGCCAGCACCGCCGATGCAGGGGTCGGCGCCGGGGAGCTGTTTTTT. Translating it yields CASTADAGVGAGELFF.

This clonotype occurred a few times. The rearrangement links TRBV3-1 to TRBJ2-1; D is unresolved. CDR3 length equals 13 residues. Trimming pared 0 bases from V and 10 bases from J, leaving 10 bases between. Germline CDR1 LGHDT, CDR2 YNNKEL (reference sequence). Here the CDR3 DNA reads TGTGCCAGCAGCCAAGATCGGGTATTAGAGCAGTTCTTC. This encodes CASSQDRVLEQFF.

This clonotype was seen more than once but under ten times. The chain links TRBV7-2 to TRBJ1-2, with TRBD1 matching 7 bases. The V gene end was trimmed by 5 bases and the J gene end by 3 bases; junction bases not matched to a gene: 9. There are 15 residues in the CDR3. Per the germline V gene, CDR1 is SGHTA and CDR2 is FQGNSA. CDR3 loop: CASSTVAGTDYGYTF. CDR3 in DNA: TGTGCCAGCAGCACAGTCGCCGGGACAGACTATGGCTACACCTTC.

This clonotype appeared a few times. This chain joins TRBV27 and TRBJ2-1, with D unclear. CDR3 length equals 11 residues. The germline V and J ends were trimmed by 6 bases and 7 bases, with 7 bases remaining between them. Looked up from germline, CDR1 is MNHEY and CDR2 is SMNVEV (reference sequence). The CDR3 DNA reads TGTGCCAGCAGCCGTACGAATGAGCAGTTCTTC. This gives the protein CASSRTNEQFF.